This passage covers 27 T cell receptor beta chains from one sample sequenced in a study of post-analysis software for immune sequencing data. Unique molecular identifiers were built into the TCR beta cDNA libraries. TCRdb ran MiXCR on the PCR reads and lists one entry per CDR3 protein. The repertoire consists of 400,000 to 500,000 distinct CDR3 sequences, with approximately 39% occurring once and the leading ten covering around 8%. Points from the study as a whole: A few TRBV segments appeared more often in patients than in controls, and TRBV5-6, TRBV5-1 and TRBV20-1 were among these.

These receptors' targets are unknown. Sequencing used blood. The receptors stem from a girl aged 2-10 years with multiple sclerosis.

J is TRBJ2-3 and V is TRBV7-6; D is undetermined. Germline V gene sequence: CDR1 SGHVS, CDR2 FNYEAQ. The V end lost 2 bases, the J end lost 2 bases, and 8 bases lay between the germline ends. The CDR3 extends over 14 amino acids. DNA of the CDR3: TGTGCCAGCAGCTTATCCGAGCCCACAGATACGCAGTATTTT. The encoded protein is CASSLSEPTDTQYF. Supplemented by reference TRBV7-6 and TRBJ2-3, the full variable domain reads GAGVSQSPRYKVTKRGQDVALRCDPISGHVSLYWYRQALGQGPEFLTYFNYEAQQDKSGLPNDRFSAERPEGSISTLTIQRTEQRDSAMYRCASSLSEPTDTQYFGPGTRLTVL.

This rearrangement joins TRBV11-2 to TRBJ2-7; D possibly corresponds to TRBD1 (5 bases). CDR3 length equals 12 residues. Germline V gives CDR1 SGHAT, CDR2 FQNNGV. Trimming removed 2 bases from V and 10 bases from J, with 12 bases in between. The CDR3 region is CASSLSQRGQYF. The CDR3 region has the DNA TGTGCCAGCAGCTTATCTCAAAGGGGACAGTACTTC.

The V and J genes are TRBV20-1 and TRBJ2-5; 7 bases agree with TRBD2. The CDR3 runs to 13 residues. CDR1 and CDR2 (germline): DFQATT, SNEGSKA (reference sequence). The ends lost 1 base at V and 5 bases at J; junction bases unmatched: 4. CDR3 DNA sequence: TGCAGTGCTAGAGCGGGAGGATTTGAGACCCAGTACTTC. Its translation: CSARAGGFETQYF.

The rearrangement links TRBV9 to TRBJ2-6, with D perhaps matching TRBD2 (5 bases). The CDR3 is 15 amino acids. Looked up from germline, CDR1 is SGDLS and CDR2 is YYNGEE. The V and J ends lost 4 bases and 0 bases respectively, with 8 bases between them. CDR3 in DNA: TGTGCCAGCAGCCCCGGACTCTCTGGGGCCAACGTCCTGACTTTC. Residues: CASSPGLSGANVLTF. Full variable domain (missing parts from reference TRBV9 and TRBJ2-6): DSGVTQTPKHLITATGQRVTLRCSPRSGDLSVYWYQQSLDQGLQFLIQYYNGEERAKGNILERFSAQQFPDLHSELNLSSLELGDSALYFCASSPGLSGANVLTFGAGSRLTVL.

CDR3 residues: CASSRWDRGHRNEQFF. The CDR3 region has the DNA TGTGCCAGCAGCCGATGGGACAGGGGGCATAGAAATGAGCAGTTCTTC. This chain uses TRBV12-3 or TRBV12-4 with TRBJ2-1; 12 positions agree with TRBD1. This CDR3 comprises 16 residues. V trimming: 6 bases; J trimming: 7 bases; junction bases outside the gene matches: 10.

The chain uses TRBV20-1 and TRBJ2-7; 8 bases fit TRBD2. Germline CDR1 reads DFQATT; CDR2 reads SNEGSKA (reference sequence). J was trimmed by 3 bases and V by 7 bases; bases with no gene match: 11. The CDR3 runs to 14 residues. This CDR3 is CSGEGLAGNYEQYF. In nucleotides, the CDR3 is TGCAGTGGGGAGGGGCTAGCGGGCAACTACGAGCAGTACTTC.

The chain employs TRBV5-5 and TRBJ2-3; D gene unclear. Trimming cost V 1 base and J 2 bases, with 8 bases left between them. The CDR3 spans 14 residues. Per the germline V gene, CDR1 is SGHKS and CDR2 is YYEKEE (reference sequence). The CDR3 sequence is CASSLTDNTDTQYF. The CDR3, as DNA: TGTGCCAGCAGCTTGACAGACAACACAGATACGCAGTATTTT.

This chain joins TRBV28 and TRBJ2-4; D not resolved. This CDR3 has 12 amino acids. Germline CDR1 reads MDHEN; CDR2 reads SYDVKM. Trimming left V 3 bases short and J 13 bases short, with 13 bases between. The CDR3 coding sequence is TGTGCCAGCAGTTTCTCATCCCTGGAGCAGTACTTC. It specifies CASSFSSLEQYF.

The chain is built from TRBV7-2 and TRBJ1-1; D might be TRBD1 (5 bases). The CDR3 runs 14 residues. The V and J ends lost 5 bases and 7 bases respectively, with 17 bases between them. CDR1 is SGHTA, CDR2 FQGNSA, per germline. CDR3 protein: CASSPRAGRGEAFF. DNA for the CDR3: TGTGCCAGCAGCCCCCGGGCAGGGAGAGGTGAAGCTTTCTTT.

In DNA, the CDR3 is TGCAGTGCTAGAGATTTCGGGGCCATCTACGAGCAGTACTTC. Translated: CSARDFGAIYEQYF. The genes are TRBV20-1 and TRBJ2-7; D possibly matches TRBD1 or TRBD2 (5 bases each). The CDR3 covers 14 residues. In germline, CDR1 is DFQATT, CDR2 SNEGSKA (reference sequence). Trimming removed 0 bases from V and 3 bases from J, with 12 bases in between.

Here the CDR3 DNA reads TGTGCCAGCAGCAAGAGGTCTGGAAACACCATATATTTT. Protein product: CASSKRSGNTIYF. The rearrangement uses TRBV6-5 and TRBJ1-3; no clear D gene. Germline V gene sequence: CDR1 MNHEY, CDR2 SVGAGI. The V gene lost 6 bases and the J gene lost 1 base, with 7 bases spanning the gap. This CDR3 region has 13 residues.

This clonotype turned up a few times. The V gene is TRBV28, the J gene TRBJ2-3; either TRBD1 or TRBD2 may supply D (5 bases each). The germline gives CDR1 MDHEN, CDR2 SYDVKM. The CDR3 extends over 15 amino acids. Trimming cost V 8 bases and J 4 bases, with 19 bases left between them. CDR3 DNA: TGTGCCAGCGGCATCGATGGGGGATGGGCAGATACGCAGTATTTT. Its translation: CASGIDGGWADTQYF.

This clonotype was detected many times. The chain employs TRBV7-3 and TRBJ2-3; D gene unclear. Trimming took off 2 bases at V and 0 bases at J, with 3 bases between the two ends. CDR1 is SGHTA, CDR2 FQGTGA, per germline. The CDR3 runs 13 residues. DNA of the CDR3: TGTGCCAGCAGCTTAGAAAGCACAGATACGCAGTATTTT. This gives the protein CASSLESTDTQYF.

Of note for this clonotype: One junction end does not reproduce the germline sequence, and a read error may be involved. The chain combines TRBV28 with TRBJ2-5; a weak D match, TRBD2 (5 bases). The germline V gene has CDR1 MDHEN and CDR2 SYDVKM. The CDR3 loop spans 13 amino acids. The CDR3 nucleotides read TGTGCCAGCAGGCTCGGGCACGGGGAGACCCGGTACTTC. Translation: CASRLGHGETRYF. Together with reference TRBV28 and TRBJ2-5, the CDR3 gives the full variable domain: DVKVTQSSRYLVKRTGEKVFLECVQDMDHENMFWYRQDPGLGLRLIYFSYDVKMKEKGDIPEGYSVSREKKERFSLILESASTNQTSMYLCASRLGHGETRYFGPGTRLLVL.

The chain links TRBV29-1 to TRBJ2-5; D may match TRBD1 or TRBD2 (6 bases each). The germline CDR1 and CDR2 sequences are SQVTM and ANQGSEA. V shed 1 base and J shed 4 bases, with 13 bases lying between them. The CDR3 spans 14 residues. CDR3 protein: CSVEAQGRRETQYF. The CDR3 bases are TGCAGCGTTGAAGCTCAGGGGAGGCGAGAGACCCAGTACTTC.

The gene calls are TRBV29-1 and TRBJ2-1; D is unclear. Germline assignment: CDR1 SQVTM and CDR2 ANQGSEA. V was pared by 0 bases and J by 8 bases, with 8 bases between. There are 12 residues in the CDR3. CDR3 bases: TGCAGCGTTGAAGATCTTCCGGATGAGCAGTTCTTC. Protein: CSVEDLPDEQFF.

The rearrangement joins TRBV28 to TRBJ2-7; D gene uncertain. The ends were cut back, 2 bases at V and 4 bases at J, with 15 bases in the middle. In germline, CDR1 is MDHEN, CDR2 SYDVKM. The CDR3 is 15 amino acids. In nucleotides, the CDR3 is TGTGCCAGCAGTTTACCCCTAAGCCTGAATTACGAGCAGTACTTC. It specifies CASSLPLSLNYEQYF. Full variable domain (outside the CDR3, taken from reference TRBV28 and TRBJ2-7): DVKVTQSSRYLVKRTGEKVFLECVQDMDHENMFWYRQDPGLGLRLIYFSYDVKMKEKGDIPEGYSVSREKKERFSLILESASTNQTSMYLCASSLPLSLNYEQYFGPGTRLTVT.

This clonotype was found a few times. The chain is built from TRBV10-3 and TRBJ2-7; 8 bases map to TRBD1. V lost 4 bases and J lost 5; bases outside the gene matches: 4. CDR1 and CDR2 (germline): ENHRY, SYGVKD. The CDR3 has 13 amino acids. CDR3: CAISGTGFDEQYF. CDR3 coding DNA: TGTGCCATCAGTGGGACAGGGTTCGACGAGCAGTACTTC.

The V call is TRBV2, the J call TRBJ2-1; TRBD1 might be the D (5 bases). This CDR3 has 15 residues. CDR1 SNHLY and CDR2 FYNNEI come from the germline V gene. V lost 4 bases and J 7 bases, leaving 17 bases between the germline ends. The CDR3 loop reads CASSVPRAGRNEQFF. CDR3 DNA sequence: TGTGCCAGCAGTGTTCCCAGGGCCGGACGGAATGAGCAGTTCTTC.

This clonotype was seen a handful of times. This chain uses TRBV28 with TRBJ2-6; D not certain. V lost 3 bases and J lost 0, with 15 bases in between. Germline values: CDR1 MDHEN, CDR2 SYDVKM. The CDR3 runs to 18 residues. The chain's CDR3 is CASSFLSGQLSGANVLTF. Here the CDR3 DNA reads TGTGCCAGCAGTTTCCTCTCTGGTCAGCTCTCTGGGGCCAACGTCCTGACTTTC.

The J gene is TRBJ2-1, the V gene TRBV29-1; 11 positions match TRBD2. The CDR3 contains 14 residues. The germline V gene has CDR1 SQVTM and CDR2 ANQGSEA. V gave up 7 bases and J gave up 5 bases; unmatched junction bases: 7. The CDR3 bases are TGCAGCGCCAAAGGACTAGCGGGTCACAATGAGCAGTTCTTC. Protein product: CSAKGLAGHNEQFF.

The CDR3 coding sequence is TGTGCCAGCAGCCTTCAAGGGGGACAGGCGGGAGAGACCCAGTACTTC. Translating it yields CASSLQGGQAGETQYF. The V call is TRBV7-2, the J call TRBJ2-5, with 8 positions matching TRBD1. The germline gives CDR1 SGHTA, CDR2 FQGNSA. J gave up 4 bases and V 5 bases, and 12 bases lay outside the gene matches. CDR3 size: 16 residues.

This clonotype has a count of ten or more. Here the CDR3 reads CASSFSWEQYF. DNA of the CDR3: TGTGCCAGCAGTTTTTCGTGGGAGCAGTACTTC. The chain uses TRBV12-3 or TRBV12-4 and TRBJ2-7; D not resolved. The length of the CDR3 is 11 residues. Trimming took off 3 bases at V and 7 bases at J, with 7 bases between the two ends.

The rearrangement joins TRBV20-1 to TRBJ2-7, with D possibly TRBD2 on 5 matching bases. The V end lost 3 bases, the J end lost 0 bases, and 15 bases lay between the germline ends. This CDR3 has 15 residues. Per germline, CDR1 DFQATT and CDR2 SNEGSKA (reference sequence). Here the CDR3 reads CSARVGRAFSYEQYF. The CDR3 DNA sequence: TGCAGTGCTAGGGTAGGGCGGGCCTTCTCCTACGAGCAGTACTTC.

This clonotype showed up just a few times. As DNA, the CDR3 is TGTGCCAGCAGTTACTCGGACACATACTCCTACGAGCAGTACTTC. It specifies CASSYSDTYSYEQYF. The chain uses TRBV6-6 and TRBJ2-7; tentatively, D is TRBD1 (5 bases). V was pared by 0 bases and J by 0 bases, with 9 bases between. The CDR3 loop spans 15 amino acids. From germline, CDR1 is MNHNY and CDR2 SVGAGI (reference sequence).

This rearrangement joins TRBV28 to TRBJ2-1; TRBD2 matches 7 bases. The germline gives CDR1 MDHEN, CDR2 SYDVKM. Trimming removed 8 bases from V and 5 bases from J; junction bases left unmatched: 18. CDR3 length equals 17 residues. Here the CDR3 reads CASLSWGGGGLNNEQFF. The CDR3 coding sequence is TGTGCCAGCTTAAGTTGGGGCGGGGGAGGCCTTAACAATGAGCAGTTCTTC.

Regarding this clonotype: An end of the junction does not agree with germline; a read error may underlie this. V is TRBV12-3 or TRBV12-4 and J is TRBJ1-1; maybe TRBD1 (6 bases). This CDR3 is 15 amino acids long. CDR3 bases: TGTGCCAGCAGTCCCGGACAGCTAATGAACGCTGAAGCTTTCTTT. Its protein is CASSPGQLMNAEAFF.